What follows describes a single T cell receptor (beta chain). Its target is unknown. The sample comes from a study of monozygotic twins with inflammatory bowel disease. No DNA is given; TCRdb re-called the 5' RACE reads and lists each CDR3 protein once. Here the sample table reports some 160,000 distinct CDR3 sequences. Study conclusions and caveats: Differences in immunosuppressive treatment may have been a source of added variability in patient repertoires. Repertoire similarity did not separate concordant from discordant twins, possibly from limited power. Healthy co-twins showed greater TCRbeta diversity (inverse Simpson) than IBD patients.

The sequenced sample was blood. The receptor's source is a human donor with ulcerative colitis or Crohn's disease, or a healthy co-twin of an affected twin (not recorded which).

Here the CDR3 reads CASSRSYRGTNSPLHF. This chain joins TRBV12-3 or TRBV12-4 and TRBJ1-6; TCRdb picks TRBD1, but there is no DNA to check that call. The CDR3 sequence is 16 residues long.